One and the same sample provided the 5 T cell receptor beta chains below, sequenced in a study of shared clonotypes between healthy human individuals. The method was immunoSEQ multiplex PCR; TCRdb's version includes in-frame clones alone and lacks a portion of them. The sample contains about 520,000 clones, around 73% of which appear only once. Sequencing was carried out using PBMCs. These receptors were collected from a woman aged 40-49 years in good health. Some clones in this sample may be carry-over from other donors' samples.

This clone turned up a few times. The chain joins TRBV29-1 to TRBJ1-5, with TRBD1 as a possible D gene (5 bases). The germline V gene has CDR1 SQVTM and CDR2 ANQGSEA. The CDR3 contains 13 residues. V lost 6 bases, J lost 0 bases, and 9 bases lay in between. Here the CDR3 reads CSVGDGSNQPQHF. Written as DNA, the CDR3 is TGCAGCGTCGGGGACGGTAGCAATCAGCCCCAGCATTTT.

The count of this clone is one. The V and J genes are TRBV19 and TRBJ1-1; D is undetermined. The germline V and J ends were trimmed by 3 bases and 12 bases, with 11 bases remaining between them. CDR1 is LNHDA, CDR2 SQIVND, per germline (reference sequence). The CDR3 sequence is 11 residues long. The CDR3 here is CASSIMGLTFF. Here the CDR3 DNA reads TGTGCCAGTAGTATCATGGGGTTGACTTTCTTT. Together with reference TRBV19 and TRBJ1-1, the CDR3 gives the full variable domain: DGGITQSPKYLFRKEGQNVTLSCEQNLNHDAMYWYRQDPGQGLRLIYYSQIVNDFQKGDIAEGYSVSREKKESFPLTVTSAQKNPTAFYLCASSIMGLTFFGQGTRLTVV.

The V and J genes are TRBV28 and TRBJ1-1; D call uncertain. The CDR3 contains 15 residues. Germline values: CDR1 MDHEN, CDR2 SYDVKM. V was shortened by 4 bases and J by 3 bases, with 15 bases between the two germline ends. The CDR3 DNA sequence: TGTGCCAGCAGTTCAACGGGGAATTCGGACACTGAAGCTTTCTTT. This sequence encodes CASSSTGNSDTEAFF.

The CDR3 loop is CASSGGTDGNTIYF. Written as DNA, the CDR3 is TGCGCCAGCAGCGGTGGGACAGACGGAAACACCATATATTTT. The chain combines TRBV5-1 with TRBJ1-3, with TRBD1 identical over 7 bases. J gave up 4 bases and V 4 bases, and 5 bases lay outside the gene matches. The CDR3 covers 14 residues. CDR1 is SGHRS and CDR2 is YFSETQ in the germline V gene.

The CDR3 sequence is CASSPRTGSTYEQYF. The DNA for the CDR3 is TGTGCCAGCAGCCCCCGGACAGGGAGTACCTACGAGCAGTACTTC. The gene calls are TRBV5-4 and TRBJ2-7, with TRBD1 matching 8 bases. From germline, CDR1 is SGHNT and CDR2 YYREEE (reference sequence). Germline trimming cut 4 bases from V and 2 bases from J; bases unmatched to any gene: 8. The CDR3 totals 15 residues.